These T cell receptor beta chains were read from a single sample in a study of T cells after yellow fever vaccination. TCRdb re-analysed the 5' RACE reads in MiXCR, keeping a single row per CDR3 protein. The sample holds 110,000 to 150,000 distinct CDR3 sequences, about 6.9% seen once. The material sequenced was CD4+ T cells sorted from PBMCs, taken 10 days after the yellow fever booster vaccination. Receptors originate from a man younger than 40 who received the YFV17D yellow fever vaccine. Each CDR3 is given with its conserved first and last residue. The order of the fields is J gene, clone size, D gene, V gene, CDR3 protein, CDR3 DNA. D genes are given only for firm matches. Size tells how often a clone was seen (once, few, many) or the class of an expanded clone, and some rows leave it out.

>TRBJ2-7|NA|TRBD1|TRBV28
CAILFRPPGQGTDEQYF
TGTGCCATCCTTTTTCGTCCCCCGGGACAGGGGACGGATGAGCAGTACTTC
>TRBJ2-1|many|NA|TRBV9
CASSVAGGSSSYNEQFF
TGTGCCAGCAGCGTAGCCGGGGGAAGTAGCTCCTACAATGAGCAGTTCTTC
>TRBJ2-7|few|NA|TRBV7-2
CASSLTRAPNYEQYF
TGTGCCAGCAGCCTGACTAGGGCACCAAACTACGAGCAGTACTTC
>TRBJ1-6|NA|NA|TRBV11-2
CASSLARTTEYNSPLHF
TGTGCCAGCAGCTTAGCAAGGACAACCGAATATAATTCACCCCTCCACTTT
>TRBJ2-5|many|NA|TRBV5-1
CASTSVGTGAETQYF
TGCGCCAGCACCTCTGTGGGGACTGGGGCGGAGACCCAGTACTTC
>TRBJ2-3|many|TRBD1|TRBV20-1
CSARVDRDLRAPSTDTQYF
TGCAGTGCTAGAGTCGACAGGGACCTCCGAGCTCCTAGCACAGATACGCAGTATTTT
>TRBJ1-1|many|TRBD1|TRBV30
CAYHRGGNTEAFF
TGTGCCTACCACAGGGGAGGGAACACTGAAGCTTTCTTT
>TRBJ2-7|NA|NA|TRBV7-8
CSTGSGSYEQYF
TGTTCAACGGGGAGCGGCTCCTACGAGCAGTACTTC
>TRBJ2-5|NA|NA|TRBV4-1
CASSLNHGGQETQYF
TGCGCCAGCAGCCTTAACCACGGGGGCCAAGAGACCCAGTACTTC
>TRBJ2-3|NA|TRBD2|TRBV5-1
CASSLGFRSGRAGGTDTQYF
TGCGCCAGCAGCTTGGGGTTCCGTAGCGGGAGGGCCGGGGGCACAGATACGCAGTATTTT
>TRBJ2-1|many|TRBD1|TRBV12-3/TRBV12-4
CASRGQSSYNEQFF
TGTGCCAGCAGGGGACAGAGCTCCTACAATGAGCAGTTCTTC
>TRBJ2-1|NA|TRBD1|TRBV18
CASSSWGQGSYNEQFF
TGTGCCAGCTCGAGTTGGGGACAGGGGTCCTACAATGAGCAGTTCTTC
>TRBJ1-2|many|TRBD1|TRBV7-9
CASSLASRTGDNYGYTF
TGTGCCAGCAGCTTAGCATCACGGACAGGGGATAACTATGGCTACACCTTC
>TRBJ1-4|few|NA|TRBV20-1
CSARPPQGTLTEKLFF
TGCAGTGCTCGACCCCCCCAAGGGACATTGACTGAAAAACTGTTTTTT
>TRBJ1-4|many|NA|TRBV18
CASSQRQPNEKLFF
TGTGCCAGCTCACAACGACAACCTAATGAAAAACTGTTTTTT
>TRBJ1-6|many|NA|TRBV6-5
CASSYSGGNNSPLHF
TGTGCCAGCAGTTACTCGGGGGGTAATAATTCACCCCTCCACTTT
>TRBJ2-3|few|NA|TRBV14
CASSQASSDTQYF
TGTGCCAGCAGCCAAGCGTCGTCCGATACGCAGTATTTT
>TRBJ2-7|many|NA|TRBV20-1
CSAKYPVSYEQYF
TGCAGTGCTAAATATCCCGTGTCCTACGAGCAGTACTTC
>TRBJ2-2|NA|NA|TRBV5-1
CASSSQTGLPTGELFF
TGCGCCAGCAGCTCCCAGACGGGGTTGCCCACCGGGGAGCTGTTTTTT
>TRBJ2-2|many|TRBD2|TRBV20-1
CSAKGLNTGELFF
TGCAGTGCTAAGGGACTAAACACCGGGGAGCTGTTTTTT
>TRBJ2-3|NA|TRBD2|TRBV3-1
CASSPSSGSGDTQYF
TGTGCCAGCAGCCCCTCTAGCGGGAGCGGGGATACGCAGTATTTT
>TRBJ1-1|few|NA|TRBV3-1
CASSFRGMNTEAFF
TGTGCCAGCAGTTTTCGGGGGATGAACACTGAAGCTTTCTTT
>TRBJ1-5|NA|NA|TRBV15
CATSRDWAAADQPQHF
TGTGCCACCAGCAGAGATTGGGCGGCAGCCGATCAGCCCCAGCATTTT
>TRBJ2-7|many|NA|TRBV6-2/TRBV6-3
CASSYLSGHGTYEQYF
TGTGCCAGCAGTTACCTCTCGGGGCATGGAACCTACGAGCAGTACTTC
>TRBJ2-7|many|NA|TRBV6-5
CASRLGGSYEQYF
TGTGCCAGCAGATTAGGGGGCTCCTACGAGCAGTACTTC
>TRBJ2-2|NA|NA|TRBV5-1
CASSLVTKGGTGELFF
TGCGCCAGCAGCTTGGTAACTAAGGGCGGTACCGGGGAGCTGTTTTTT
>TRBJ2-1|many|NA|TRBV20-1
CSASRTANNEQFF
TGCAGTGCTTCCCGGACGGCCAACAATGAGCAGTTCTTC
>TRBJ1-2|many|TRBD1|TRBV3-1
CASSQGQGNYGYTF
TGTGCCAGCAGCCAAGGACAGGGCAACTATGGCTACACCTTC
>TRBJ2-5|many|NA|TRBV27
CASSLSEARGETQYF
TGTGCCAGCAGTTTGAGCGAAGCAAGGGGAGAGACCCAGTACTTC
>TRBJ2-7|many|TRBD2|TRBV20-1
CSASSPPGGYEQYF
TGCAGTGCCAGCTCCCCCCCGGGAGGGTACGAGCAGTACTTC
>TRBJ2-3|many|TRBD1|TRBV10-3
CAISEGQGADTQYF
TGTGCCATCAGCGAGGGACAGGGGGCGGATACGCAGTATTTT
>TRBJ2-1|NA|TRBD2|TRBV7-2
CASSPTGTSEGEQFF
TGTGCCAGCAGCCCCACCGGGACTAGTGAAGGTGAGCAGTTCTTC
>TRBJ1-1|many|NA|TRBV3-1
CASSNNLGTLNTEAFF
TGTGCCAGCAGCAACAATTTGGGAACCCTGAACACTGAAGCTTTCTTT
>TRBJ2-5|few|NA|TRBV15
CATSRQGLRETQYF
TGTGCCACCAGCAGACAGGGGCTTCGAGAGACCCAGTACTTC
>TRBJ1-1|many|NA|TRBV2
CASSEFRSRLVADTEAFF
TGTGCCAGCAGTGAATTTCGGTCGCGACTGGTGGCGGACACTGAAGCTTTCTTT
>TRBJ2-5|many|NA|TRBV29-1
CSVEGTAYQETQYF
TGCAGCGTTGAAGGGACAGCGTACCAAGAGACCCAGTACTTC
>TRBJ2-2|many|TRBD2|TRBV3-1
CASSQSGRRNTGELFF
TGTGCCAGCAGCCAGAGCGGGAGAAGGAACACCGGGGAGCTGTTTTTT
>TRBJ1-2|many|TRBD1|TRBV7-2
CASSQGTGDDGYTF
TGTGCCAGCAGCCAAGGGACAGGGGACGATGGCTACACCTTC
>TRBJ2-7|many|TRBD2|TRBV7-2
CASSLAPGEGEQYF
TGTGCCAGCAGCTTAGCGCCGGGGGAGGGAGAGCAGTACTTC
>TRBJ1-5|many|NA|TRBV7-2
CASSLVASSNQPQHF
TGTGCCAGCAGCTTAGTCGCGTCGAGCAATCAGCCCCAGCATTTT
>TRBJ2-5|many|NA|TRBV20-1
CSASDRRWIKTQYF
TGCAGTGCCAGCGACCGAAGGTGGATAAAGACCCAGTACTTC
>TRBJ1-5|many|NA|TRBV29-1
CSVGVNPGQPQHF
TGCAGCGTTGGGGTCAATCCGGGTCAGCCCCAGCATTTT
>TRBJ2-2|many|NA|TRBV14
CASSRSRVSGELFF
TGTGCCAGCAGTCGCTCGAGGGTATCCGGGGAGCTGTTTTTT
>TRBJ2-3|many|NA|TRBV7-2
CASSRKGTDTQYF
TGTGCCAGCAGCCGCAAGGGCACAGATACGCAGTATTTT
>TRBJ1-2|many|NA|TRBV25-1
CASTEGGGYGYTF
TGTGCCAGCACCGAAGGAGGGGGCTATGGCTACACCTTC
>TRBJ2-6|many|NA|TRBV11-2
CASSPEGGTWTSGANVLTF
TGTGCCAGCAGCCCCGAAGGGGGGACATGGACCTCTGGGGCCAACGTCCTGACTTTC
>TRBJ2-2|many|NA|TRBV6-2/TRBV6-3
CASSYRTGELFF
TGTGCCAGCAGTTACCGTACCGGGGAGCTGTTTTTT
>TRBJ1-5|many|TRBD1|TRBV5-6
CASSSQGAPTQPQHF
TGTGCCAGCAGCTCTCAGGGGGCACCCACTCAGCCCCAGCATTTT
>TRBJ2-1|many|NA|TRBV29-1
CSVEDRRNEQFF
TGCAGCGTTGAAGATCGGCGGAATGAGCAGTTCTTC
>TRBJ1-1|few|NA|TRBV4-3
CASSQDLGATEAFF
TGCGCCAGCAGCCAAGACCTTGGGGCCACTGAAGCTTTCTTT
>TRBJ2-1|many|TRBD2|TRBV6-4
CASTSGRAWFF
TGTGCCAGCACTAGCGGGAGGGCCTGGTTCTTC
>TRBJ1-1|few|TRBD1|TRBV5-1
CASSSSLRGREAFF
TGCGCCAGCAGCTCGAGTCTGAGGGGGCGGGAAGCTTTCTTT
>TRBJ2-7|many|TRBD2|TRBV20-1
CSAPRGGRDEQYF
TGCAGTGCCCCCCGGGGCGGGAGAGATGAGCAGTACTTC
>TRBJ2-1|many|TRBD2|TRBV5-4
CASSLKRLAANNEQFF
TGTGCCAGCAGCCTGAAAAGACTAGCGGCCAACAATGAGCAGTTCTTC